The 9 T cell receptor beta chains presented below share a single source sample, sequenced in a study of blood T cells in healthy people across ages. The use of a sample-barcoded 5' primer and a J-beta primer mix characterized a second PCR of about 7 to 12 cycles. Via MiXCR, TCRdb re-called the 5' RACE reads, giving one row per CDR3 protein. The sample carries around 520,000 distinct CDR3 sequences, about 29% recorded once. This same sample was also taken into another study, of T cells of mothers and their children.

The sequencing input was blood. The receptors come from a boy aged 2 to 10 in good health.

This rearrangement joins TRBV7-3 to TRBJ2-3, with 13 positions matching TRBD2. The CDR3 spans 15 residues. CDR1 is SGHTA and CDR2 is FQGTGA in the germline V gene. V lost 4 bases, J lost 5 bases, and 3 bases stayed unmatched. The CDR3 DNA reads as TGTGCCAGCAGCTCGACTAGCGGGGGGTTAGATACGCAGTATTTT. This sequence encodes CASSSTSGGLDTQYF.

V gene TRBV20-1 combines with J gene TRBJ1-4; a possible D gene is TRBD1 (5 bases). Between the trimmed V and J ends, which lost 6 bases and 7 bases, there was a span of 15 bases. Germline V lookup: CDR1 DFQATT, CDR2 SNEGSKA (reference sequence). This CDR3 is 13 amino acids long. The chain's CDR3 is CSAARGPGEKLFF. The DNA of the CDR3 is TGCAGTGCAGCAAGGGGACCAGGTGAAAAACTGTTTTTT.

This clonotype was detected ten times or more. V gene TRBV29-1 combines with J gene TRBJ1-4; D may be TRBD1 (6 bases). The CDR3 runs to 14 residues. V was clipped by 0 bases and J by 8 bases, with 13 bases between them. Germline lookup yields CDR1 SQVTM and CDR2 ANQGSEA. In DNA, the CDR3 is TGCAGCGTTGAAGATACGACAGGAGGAGAAAAACTGTTTTTT. Translated: CSVEDTTGGEKLFF. Drawing the rest from reference TRBV29-1 and TRBJ1-4, the complete variable domain is SAVISQKPSRDICQRGTSLTIQCQVDSQVTMMFWYRQQPGQSLTLIATANQGSEATYESGFVIDKFPISRPNLTFSTLTVSNMSPEDSSIYLCSVEDTTGGEKLFFGSGTQLSVL.

The J gene is TRBJ2-1, the V gene TRBV15; 7 positions match TRBD1. The V gene end was trimmed by 1 base and the J gene end by 6 bases; junction bases not matched to a gene: 12. The CDR3 totals 17 residues. Germline lookup yields CDR1 LNHNV and CDR2 YYDKDF (reference sequence). DNA for the CDR3: TGTGCCACCAGCAGAGTTAAGACAGGGCCTCCGGTCAATGAGCAGTTCTTC. Translating gives CATSRVKTGPPVNEQFF.

This chain joins TRBV24-1 and TRBJ1-5; a weak D match, TRBD1 (5 bases). Germline V gene data show CDR1 as KGHDR and CDR2 as SFDVKD. This CDR3 comprises 15 residues. V was trimmed by 3 bases and J by 12 bases, leaving 20 bases between them. CDR3 sequence (DNA): TGTGCCACCAGTGATAGGCAGGGAGGCCTACAGTACCAGCATTTT. It codes for CATSDRQGGLQYQHF.

This clonotype was recorded a few times. The chain is built from TRBV10-3 and TRBJ2-5; D unclear. The end of the DNA aligns better with TRBJ2-1, so the J call may be wrong. The CDR3 extends over 13 amino acids. Germline CDR1 and CDR2: ENHRY and SYGVKD. This chain's CDR3 is CAISESPGGEQFF. CDR3 bases: TGTGCCATCAGTGAGTCTCCGGGCGGTGAGCAGTTCTTC.

Only a few counts were recorded for this clonotype. V usage is TRBV14 and J usage is TRBJ1-4; D is unresolved. V lost 2 bases and J 11 bases, leaving 15 bases between the germline ends. Per the germline V gene, CDR1 is SGHDN and CDR2 is FVKESK. The CDR3 has 14 amino acids. CDR3: CASSQPDVPWKLFF. CDR3 bases: TGTGCCAGCAGCCAACCGGACGTCCCCTGGAAACTGTTTTTT.

The chain carries TRBV12-3 or TRBV12-4 and TRBJ2-7; a weak D match, TRBD2 (7 bases). The CDR3 has 14 residues. With 8 bases removed from V and 0 bases from J, the gap between germline ends came to 14 bases. The CDR3 bases are TGTGCCAGCGGGAGGGGGGCAAGCTCCTACGAGCAGTACTTC. It yields the protein CASGRGASSYEQYF.

This sequence joins TRBV29-1 and TRBJ2-7; D unresolved. The CDR3 has 10 amino acids. Germline-derived CDR1 and CDR2 are SQVTM and ANQGSEA. V gave up 3 bases and J gave up 5 bases, with 5 bases separating them. The CDR3 loop is CSVDSDEQYF. In nucleotides, the CDR3 is TGCAGCGTTGACTCTGACGAGCAGTACTTC.